These 22 T cell receptor beta chains were all obtained from the same sample, sequenced in a study of T-cell reconstitution after alpha-beta-depleted transplantation in children. It was with unique molecular identifiers that the TCRbeta library was prepared. From the PCR reads, TCRdb called clonotypes with MiXCR, one entry per CDR3 protein. Here the sample spans hundreds of thousands of distinct CDR3 sequences, 15% to 20% being singletons. The sample was PBMCs, mostly from graft donor cells, taken 360 days after TCRalphabeta/CD19-depleted stem cell transplant. The receptors come from a male patient between 2 and 10 years old who had a stem cell transplant for acute lymphoblastic leukemia, so the T cells may come from the graft donor.

The chain uses TRBV12-3 or TRBV12-4 and TRBJ2-4; 11 nucleotides line up with TRBD2. The CDR3 has 12 residues. V trimming: 7 bases; J trimming: 16 bases; junction bases outside the gene matches: 9. The CDR3 here is CASKLAGDLPYF. The DNA for the CDR3 is TGTGCCAGCAAACTAGCGGGAGACCTTCCCTACTTC.

V is TRBV7-2 and J is TRBJ2-7; 7 nucleotides match TRBD1. This CDR3 spans 16 amino acids. Losses at the gene ends were 0 bases for V and 0 bases for J; bases not matched to a gene: 5. Germline V CDR1 and CDR2: SGHTA, FQGNSA. The CDR3 bases are TGTGCCAGCAGCTTAGCCCCGGGACAGCTCTCCTACGAGCAGTACTTC. This translates into CASSLAPGQLSYEQYF.

This clonotype was seen a few times. The V gene is TRBV4-2, the J gene TRBJ2-3; 7 positions match TRBD1. Germline-derived CDR1 and CDR2 are LGHNA and YNFKEQ. V shed 0 bases, J shed 4 bases, and the junction held 4 bases outside the gene matches. The length of the CDR3 is 15 residues. CDR3 region: CASSQDPTGSDTQYF. Here the CDR3 DNA reads TGTGCCAGCAGCCAAGACCCGACAGGGTCAGATACGCAGTATTTT.

This clonotype has only a few counts. The chain links TRBV10-3 to TRBJ2-3; D is unclear. Trimming stripped 7 bases from V and 2 bases from J, with 4 bases between. This CDR3 has 11 residues. The germline CDR1 and CDR2 sequences are ENHRY and SYGVKD. In nucleotides, the CDR3 is TGTGCCATCAAGGCCACAGATACGCAGTATTTT. This gives the protein CAIKATDTQYF.

The chain employs TRBV5-4 and TRBJ1-4, with D perhaps matching TRBD1 (5 bases). Germline CDR1 reads SGHNT; CDR2 reads YYREEE (reference sequence). The CDR3 spans 16 residues. V was cut by 0 bases and J by 0 bases, with 9 bases left in between. CDR3 in DNA: TGTGCCAGCAGCTTGGCAATGGGGGCAACTAATGAAAAACTGTTTTTT. Protein sequence: CASSLAMGATNEKLFF. Full variable domain (missing parts from reference TRBV5-4 and TRBJ1-4): ETGVTQSPTHLIKTRGQQVTLRCSSQSGHNTVSWYQQALGQGPQFIFQYYREEENGRGNFPPRFSGLQFPNYSSELNVNALELDDSALYLCASSLAMGATNEKLFFGSGTQLSVL.

The chain recombines TRBV15 with TRBJ2-4; D call uncertain. CDR3 length equals 12 residues. From germline, CDR1 is LNHNV and CDR2 YYDKDF (reference sequence). Trimming removed 1 base from V and 8 bases from J, with 6 bases in between. The CDR3 nucleotides read TGTGCCACCAGCAGAGTAGGAGACATTCAGTACTTC. This gives the protein CATSRVGDIQYF.

This clonotype was observed a few times. This chain joins TRBV28 and TRBJ2-4; the D is unclear. V dropped 2 bases and J dropped 1 base, with 12 bases sitting between them. The germline V gene has CDR1 MDHEN and CDR2 SYDVKM. This CDR3 comprises 16 residues. The CDR3 reads CASSLRALRAKNIQYF. The CDR3 nucleotides are TGTGCCAGCAGTTTAAGGGCCCTGCGGGCCAAAAACATTCAGTACTTC.

In its sample, this clonotype was seen a few times. The rearrangement uses TRBV20-1 and TRBJ2-7; 8 positions agree with TRBD2. The CDR3 consists of 15 residues. Germline CDR1 is DFQATT and CDR2 is SNEGSKA (reference sequence). With 3 bases clipped from V and 5 bases from J, the junction kept 12 bases outside the gene matches. The CDR3 here is CSARNPGLVVHEQYF. CDR3 DNA: TGCAGTGCTAGGAATCCGGGACTAGTAGTCCACGAGCAGTACTTC.

This clonotype was observed a handful of times. This chain links TRBV5-1 with TRBJ1-2; D is possibly TRBD1 (6 bases). The CDR3 consists of 15 residues. Trimming left V 0 bases short and J 0 bases short, with 9 bases between. Germline CDR1 SGHRS, CDR2 YFSETQ. The CDR3 here is CASSLVTGPNYGYTF. The CDR3, as DNA: TGCGCCAGCAGCTTGGTAACAGGGCCTAACTATGGCTACACCTTC.

This chain connects TRBV9 to TRBJ2-1, with 7 bases that match TRBD2. V shed 2 bases, J shed 7 bases, and the junction held 9 bases outside the gene matches. Germline lookup yields CDR1 SGDLS and CDR2 YYNGEE. The CDR3 loop spans 15 amino acids. This chain's CDR3 is CASSVSGGRVNEQFF. The DNA for the CDR3 is TGTGCCAGCAGCGTGTCTGGCGGGAGAGTTAATGAGCAGTTCTTC. Filled out from reference TRBV9 and TRBJ2-1, the complete variable domain reads DSGVTQTPKHLITATGQRVTLRCSPRSGDLSVYWYQQSLDQGLQFLIQYYNGEERAKGNILERFSAQQFPDLHSELNLSSLELGDSALYFCASSVSGGRVNEQFFGPGTRLTVL.

The chain joins TRBV6-5 to TRBJ2-7; 13 bases align to TRBD2. Germline V gives CDR1 MNHEY, CDR2 SVGAGI. The CDR3 consists of 15 residues. Losses at the gene ends were 2 bases for V and 5 bases for J; bases not matched to a gene: 3. In DNA, the CDR3 is TGTGCCAGCAGTTACGCCGGACTAGCGGGAGACGAGCAGTACTTC. Amino acids: CASSYAGLAGDEQYF.

The DNA for the CDR3 is TGTGCCAGCAGTTTAAGGCCAGCTGTAGATTCACCCCTCCACTTT. Its protein is CASSLRPAVDSPLHF. This sequence joins TRBV12-3 or TRBV12-4 and TRBJ1-6; no reliable D call. V was clipped by 2 bases and J by 8 bases, with 13 bases between them. The CDR3 has 15 amino acids.

The V and J genes are TRBV4-3 and TRBJ2-1; tentatively, D is TRBD1 (6 bases). CDR1 and CDR2 (germline): LGHNA, YSLEER. V lost 5 bases, J lost 8 bases, and 19 bases lay in between. This CDR3 is built from 15 residues. This CDR3 reads CASSDDRSGAYEQFF. The CDR3 DNA reads TGCGCCAGCAGCGACGACAGGTCCGGGGCATATGAGCAGTTCTTC.

This clonotype has only a few counts. This chain uses TRBV4-2 with TRBJ2-7; D is unresolved. There are 15 residues in the CDR3. The germline V and J ends were trimmed by 4 bases and 4 bases, with 17 bases remaining between them. Germline CDR1 reads LGHNA; CDR2 reads YNFKEQ. Written as DNA, the CDR3 is TGTGCCAGCAGCCGCCGGACGGCCAGTCCTTACGAGCAGTACTTC. Its protein is CASSRRTASPYEQYF.

The sample holds a few counts of this clonotype. The rearrangement joins TRBV28 to TRBJ2-5; the D gene is possibly TRBD2 (7 bases). V lost 6 bases, J lost 4 bases, and 21 bases lay in between. From germline, CDR1 is MDHEN and CDR2 SYDVKM. This CDR3 comprises 16 residues. The CDR3 nucleotides are TGTGCCAGCAGACTCCGGGGGGACAAGGGGATAGAGACCCAGTACTTC. Residues: CASRLRGDKGIETQYF.

The chain is built from TRBV5-1 and TRBJ1-1, with 8 bases fitting TRBD1. V dropped 4 bases and J dropped 4; count of bases not matched to a gene: 3. CDR3 length: 13 amino acids. Germline values: CDR1 SGHRS, CDR2 YFSETQ. CDR3 protein: CASSAGQGTEAFF. CDR3 DNA: TGCGCCAGCAGCGCTGGACAGGGCACTGAAGCTTTCTTT.

This clonotype appeared many times. The CDR3 here is CASSKTTHEQYF. CDR3 coding DNA: TGCGCCAGCAGCAAGACGACACACGAGCAGTACTTC. This chain connects TRBV5-1 to TRBJ2-7, with D unclear. Germline CDR1 SGHRS, CDR2 YFSETQ. V was shortened by 4 bases and J by 5 bases, with 10 bases between the two germline ends. The CDR3 sequence is 12 residues long.

This clonotype was seen at least ten times. The rearrangement links TRBV2 to TRBJ2-7, with a weak D call TRBD2 (6 bases). V lost 4 bases, J lost 4 bases, and 11 bases lay in between. The CDR3 sequence is 13 residues long. Germline V lookup: CDR1 SNHLY, CDR2 FYNNEI. The DNA of the CDR3 is TGTGCCAGCAGTGCGGGAGAGTGGTACGAGCAGTACTTC. It is translated as CASSAGEWYEQYF. Full variable domain (outside the CDR3, taken from reference TRBV2 and TRBJ2-7): EPEVTQTPSHQVTQMGQEVILRCVPISNHLYFYWYRQILGQKVEFLVSFYNNEISEKSEIFDDQFSVERPDGSNFTLKIRSTKLEDSAMYFCASSAGEWYEQYFGPGTRLTVT.

This clonotype was observed many times. The J gene is TRBJ2-5, the V gene TRBV20-1; perhaps TRBD2 as D (5 bases). The length of the CDR3 is 12 residues. Germline CDR1 and CDR2: DFQATT and SNEGSKA (reference sequence). Trimming pared 3 bases from V and 4 bases from J, leaving 9 bases between. The DNA for the CDR3 is TGCAGTGCTAGTCGGGGTTCAGAGACCCAGTACTTC. It specifies CSASRGSETQYF.

V usage is TRBV19 and J usage is TRBJ2-3, with a weak D call TRBD2 (5 bases). In germline, CDR1 is LNHDA, CDR2 SQIVND (reference sequence). V shed 3 bases and J shed 6 bases, with 22 bases lying between them. This CDR3 comprises 17 residues. The CDR3: CASSIDLAPLIADTQYF. The CDR3 region has the DNA TGTGCCAGTAGTATCGATTTGGCCCCCCTTATAGCGGATACGCAGTATTTT.

The chain employs TRBV5-1 and TRBJ1-1; a possible D gene is TRBD1 (6 bases). V was cut by 1 base and J by 8 bases, with 15 bases left in between. In germline, CDR1 is SGHRS, CDR2 YFSETQ. The CDR3 consists of 14 residues. In nucleotides, the CDR3 is TGCGCCAGCAGCTTGATGTTTGGACAGAACGAAGCTTTCTTT. Protein product: CASSLMFGQNEAFF. The full variable domain, its missing parts supplied by reference TRBV5-1 and TRBJ1-1, is KAGVTQTPRYLIKTRGQQVTLSCSPISGHRSVSWYQQTPGQGLQFLFEYFSETQRNKGNFPGRFSGRQFSNSRSEMNVSTLELGDSALYLCASSLMFGQNEAFFGQGTRLTVV.

This clonotype showed up many times. The chain is built from TRBV4-2 and TRBJ2-1, with 14 bases lining up with TRBD2. Germline V gene data show CDR1 as LGHNA and CDR2 as YNFKEQ. The CDR3 extends over 22 amino acids. V trimming: 0 bases; J trimming: 9 bases; junction bases outside the gene matches: 22. The CDR3 region has the DNA TGTGCCAGCAGCCAAGAGGGGACAGGGCCGACTAGCGGGAGGGTCCTGTCTCGTGAGCAGTTCTTC. Its translation is CASSQEGTGPTSGRVLSREQFF.